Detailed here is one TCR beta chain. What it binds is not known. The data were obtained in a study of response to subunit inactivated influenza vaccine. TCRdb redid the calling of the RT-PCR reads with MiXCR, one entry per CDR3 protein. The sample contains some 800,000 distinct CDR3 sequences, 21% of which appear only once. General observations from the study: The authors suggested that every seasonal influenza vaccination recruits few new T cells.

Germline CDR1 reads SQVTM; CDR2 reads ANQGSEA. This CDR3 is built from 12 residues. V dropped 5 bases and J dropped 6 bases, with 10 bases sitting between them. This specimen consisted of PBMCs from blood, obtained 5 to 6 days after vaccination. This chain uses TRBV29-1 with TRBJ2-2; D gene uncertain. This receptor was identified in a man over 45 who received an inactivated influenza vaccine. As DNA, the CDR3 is TGCAGCGTTCATGAGATGGCCGGGGAGCTGTTTTTT. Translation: CSVHEMAGELFF.